This T cell receptor beta chain is from a study of blood T cell repertoires in COVID-19. Study overall: Collection of acute and convalescent COVID-19 samples took place in the United States, Italy and Spain. T cells, B-cell-depleted T cells, or PBMCs provided the cDNA or gDNA that served as material.

As handled by the study authors: It was from reference gene primer amplification that nucleated cell counts were estimated. Sequencing was performed with immunoSEQ multiplex PCR; in TCRdb, only in-frame clones are kept and a portion is missing. The V and J calls and clone size were taken over from that table, and D and trimming were inferred from the DNA. The data contain 300,000 to 400,000 clones, about 89% of them singletons. Germline V gene data show CDR1 as SGHAT and CDR2 as FQNNGV. The CDR3 sequence is 16 residues long. V shed 0 bases, J shed 5 bases, and the junction held 9 bases outside the gene matches. Seattle patient enrollment occurred during active infection, with longitudinal follow-up thereafter.

The chain links TRBV11-2 to TRBJ1-1; 7 bases are shared with TRBD1. The sample taken for sequencing was peripheral blood. The TCR comes from an older woman with COVID-19, enrolled during active disease. The CDR3 here is CASSLDLTRTGTEAFF. CDR3 sequence (DNA): TGTGCCAGCAGCTTAGATCTTACTCGGACAGGAACTGAAGCTTTCTTT.